Below, one T cell receptor beta chain is given with its context. PCR amplification relied on 60 Vbeta primers (plus 13 Jbeta primers). Generated by immunoSEQ multiplex PCR, the TCRdb table keeps only in-frame clones and is missing some. The table includes 45,000 to 60,000 clones, over 60% detected once. The CDR3 extends over 13 amino acids. In germline, CDR1 is SQVTM, CDR2 ANQGSEA. V gave up 6 bases and J gave up 4 bases, with 13 bases separating them. The sample is drawn from a study of cytomegalovirus exposure and HLA in healthy donors. The chain uses TRBV29-1 and TRBJ1-3; a weak D match, TRBD1 (6 bases). Sequences were obtained from PBMCs. The sequence was collected from a man younger than 40 in good health and CMV-seropositive. The CDR3 region has the DNA TGCAGCGTGACCGGGACACGGGGAAACACCATATATTTT. Translated: CSVTGTRGNTIYF.